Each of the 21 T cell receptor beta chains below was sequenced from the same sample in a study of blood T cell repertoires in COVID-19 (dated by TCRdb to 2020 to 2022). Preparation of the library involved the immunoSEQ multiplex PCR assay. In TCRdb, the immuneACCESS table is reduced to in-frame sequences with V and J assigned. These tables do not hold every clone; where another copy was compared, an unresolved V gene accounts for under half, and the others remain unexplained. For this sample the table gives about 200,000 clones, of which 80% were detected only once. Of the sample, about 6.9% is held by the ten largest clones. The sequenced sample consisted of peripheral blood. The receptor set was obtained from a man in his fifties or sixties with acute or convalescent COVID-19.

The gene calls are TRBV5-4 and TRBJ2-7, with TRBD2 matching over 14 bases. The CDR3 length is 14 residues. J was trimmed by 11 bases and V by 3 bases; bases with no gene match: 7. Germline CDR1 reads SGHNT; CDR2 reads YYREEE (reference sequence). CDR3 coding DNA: TGTGCCAGCAGCTACGAGGGGACTAGCGGGAGAGAGTACTTC. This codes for CASSYEGTSGREYF.

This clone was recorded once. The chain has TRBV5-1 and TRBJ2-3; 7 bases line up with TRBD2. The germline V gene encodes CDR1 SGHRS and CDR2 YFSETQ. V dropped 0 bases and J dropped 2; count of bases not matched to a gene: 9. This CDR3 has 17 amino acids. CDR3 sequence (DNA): TGCGCCAGCAGCTTGGGGCTAGCGGCGATGAACACAGATACGCAGTATTTT. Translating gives CASSLGLAAMNTDTQYF.

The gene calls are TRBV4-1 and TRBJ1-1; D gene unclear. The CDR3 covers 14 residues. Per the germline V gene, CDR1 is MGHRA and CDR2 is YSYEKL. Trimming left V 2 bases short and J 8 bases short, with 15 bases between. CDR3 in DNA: TGCGCCAGCAGCCAATCCCCACCTCCTCGGGAAGCTTTCTTT. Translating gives CASSQSPPPREAFF.

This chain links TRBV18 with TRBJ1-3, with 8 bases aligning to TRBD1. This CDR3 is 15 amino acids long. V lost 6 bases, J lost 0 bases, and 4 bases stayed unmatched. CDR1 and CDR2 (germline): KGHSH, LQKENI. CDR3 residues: CASSTQGASGNTIYF. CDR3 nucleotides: TGTGCCAGCTCGACCCAGGGGGCCTCTGGAAACACCATATATTTT. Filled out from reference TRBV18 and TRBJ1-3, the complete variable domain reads NAGVMQNPRHLVRRRGQEARLRCSPMKGHSHVYWYRQLPEEGLKFMVYLQKENIIDESGMPKERFSAEFPKEGPSILRIQQVVRGDSAAYFCASSTQGASGNTIYFGEGSWLTVV.

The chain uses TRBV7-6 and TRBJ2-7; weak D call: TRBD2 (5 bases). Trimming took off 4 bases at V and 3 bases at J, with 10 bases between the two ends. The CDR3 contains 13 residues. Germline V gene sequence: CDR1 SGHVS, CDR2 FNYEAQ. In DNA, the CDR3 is TGTGCCAGCAGCTCGAGCGGAGGCTACGAGCAGTACTTC. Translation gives CASSSSGGYEQYF.

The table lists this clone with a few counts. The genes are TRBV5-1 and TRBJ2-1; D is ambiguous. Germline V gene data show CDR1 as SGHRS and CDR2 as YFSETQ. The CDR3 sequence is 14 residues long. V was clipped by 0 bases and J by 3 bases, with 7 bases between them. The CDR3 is CASSLGGIYNEQFF. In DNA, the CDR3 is TGCGCCAGCAGCTTGGGCGGAATCTACAATGAGCAGTTCTTC. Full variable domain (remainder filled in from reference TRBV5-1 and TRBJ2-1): KAGVTQTPRYLIKTRGQQVTLSCSPISGHRSVSWYQQTPGQGLQFLFEYFSETQRNKGNFPGRFSGRQFSNSRSEMNVSTLELGDSALYLCASSLGGIYNEQFFGPGTRLTVL.

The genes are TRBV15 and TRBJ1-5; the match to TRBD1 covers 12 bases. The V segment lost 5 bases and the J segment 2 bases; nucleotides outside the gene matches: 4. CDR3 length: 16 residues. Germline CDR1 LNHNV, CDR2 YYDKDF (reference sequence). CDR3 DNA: TGTGCCACCAGCCCCGGGACAGGGGGCGGCAATCAGCCCCAGCATTTT. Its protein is CATSPGTGGGNQPQHF.

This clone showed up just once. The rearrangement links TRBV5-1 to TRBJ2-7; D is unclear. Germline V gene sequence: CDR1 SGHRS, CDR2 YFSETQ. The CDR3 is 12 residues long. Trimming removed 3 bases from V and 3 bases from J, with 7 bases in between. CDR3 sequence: CASSYGVYEQYF. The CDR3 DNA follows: TGCGCCAGCAGCTACGGTGTCTACGAGCAGTACTTC.

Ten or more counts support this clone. Written as DNA, the CDR3 is TGCGCCAGCAGCCAAACACGACTTACGAGGCGGTATGAGCAGTTCTTC. This translates into CASSQTRLTRRYEQFF. The chain has TRBV4-1 and TRBJ2-1; D not resolved. Per germline, CDR1 MGHRA and CDR2 YSYEKL. The CDR3 is 16 amino acids. Between the trimmed V and J ends, which lost 2 bases and 8 bases, there was a span of 19 bases.

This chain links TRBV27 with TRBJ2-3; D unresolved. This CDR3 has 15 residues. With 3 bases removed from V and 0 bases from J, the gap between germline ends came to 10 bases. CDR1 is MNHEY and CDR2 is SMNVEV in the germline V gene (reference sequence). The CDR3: CASSFRTSSTDTQYF. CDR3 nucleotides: TGTGCCAGCAGTTTTAGAACCTCTAGCACAGATACGCAGTATTTT.

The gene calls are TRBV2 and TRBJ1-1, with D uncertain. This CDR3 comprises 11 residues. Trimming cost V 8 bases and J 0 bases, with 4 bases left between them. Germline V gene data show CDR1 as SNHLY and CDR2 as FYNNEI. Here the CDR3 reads CASVMNTEAFF. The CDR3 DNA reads TGTGCCAGCGTTATGAACACTGAAGCTTTCTTT.

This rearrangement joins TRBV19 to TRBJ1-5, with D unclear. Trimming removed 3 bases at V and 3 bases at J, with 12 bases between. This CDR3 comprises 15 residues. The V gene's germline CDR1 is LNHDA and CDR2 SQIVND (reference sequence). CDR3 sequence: CASSMRVYLNQPQHF. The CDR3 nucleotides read TGTGCCAGTAGTATGAGGGTCTACCTCAATCAGCCCCAGCATTTT.

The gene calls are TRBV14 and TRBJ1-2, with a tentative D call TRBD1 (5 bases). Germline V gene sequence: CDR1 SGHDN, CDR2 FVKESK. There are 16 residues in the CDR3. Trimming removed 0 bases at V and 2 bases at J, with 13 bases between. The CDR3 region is CASSQEPTARNYGYTF. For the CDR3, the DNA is TGTGCCAGCAGCCAAGAGCCGACAGCGAGGAACTATGGCTACACCTTC. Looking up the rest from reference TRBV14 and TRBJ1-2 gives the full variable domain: EAGVTQFPSHSVIEKGQTVTLRCDPISGHDNLYWYRRVMGKEIKFLLHFVKESKQDESGMPNNRFLAERTGGTYSTLKVQPAELEDSGVYFCASSQEPTARNYGYTFGSGTRLTVV.

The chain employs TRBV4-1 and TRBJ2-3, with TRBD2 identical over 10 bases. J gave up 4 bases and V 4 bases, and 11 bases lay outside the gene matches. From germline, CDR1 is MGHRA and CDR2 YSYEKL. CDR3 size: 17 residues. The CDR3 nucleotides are TGCGCCAGCAGCCTTAAAAAGGGAAGCGGGGGGGCAGATACGCAGTATTTT. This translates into CASSLKKGSGGADTQYF.

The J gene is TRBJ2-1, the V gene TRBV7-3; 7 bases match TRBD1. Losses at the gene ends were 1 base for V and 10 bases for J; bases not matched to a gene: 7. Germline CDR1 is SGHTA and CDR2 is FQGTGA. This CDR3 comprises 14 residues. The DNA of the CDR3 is TGTGCCAGCAGCTTAAAGGGGGCAGCGAGCGAGCAGTTCTTC. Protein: CASSLKGAASEQFF. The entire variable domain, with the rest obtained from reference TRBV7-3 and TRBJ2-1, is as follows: GAGVSQTPSNKVTEKGKYVELRCDPISGHTALYWYRQSLGQGPEFLIYFQGTGAADDSGLPNDRFFAVRPEGSVSTLKIQRTERGDSAVYLCASSLKGAASEQFFGPGTRLTVL.

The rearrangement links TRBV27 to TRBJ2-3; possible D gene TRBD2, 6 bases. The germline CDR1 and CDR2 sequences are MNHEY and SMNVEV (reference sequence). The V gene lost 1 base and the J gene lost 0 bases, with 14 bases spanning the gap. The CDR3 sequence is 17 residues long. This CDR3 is CASSLWAAGSSTDTQYF. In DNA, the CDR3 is TGTGCCAGCAGTTTATGGGCGGCGGGGAGCAGCACAGATACGCAGTATTTT.

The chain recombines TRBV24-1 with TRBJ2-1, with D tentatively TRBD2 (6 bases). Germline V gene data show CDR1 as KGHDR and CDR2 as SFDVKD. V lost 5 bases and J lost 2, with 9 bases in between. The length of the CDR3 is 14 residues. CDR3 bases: TGTGCCACCAGTGTTGGGGGGACCTACAATGAGCAGTTCTTC. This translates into CATSVGGTYNEQFF.

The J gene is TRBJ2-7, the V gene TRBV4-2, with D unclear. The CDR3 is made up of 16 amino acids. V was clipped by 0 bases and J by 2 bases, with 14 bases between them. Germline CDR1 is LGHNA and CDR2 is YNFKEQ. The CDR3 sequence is CASSQDEAITTYEQYF. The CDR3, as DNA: TGTGCCAGCAGCCAAGATGAGGCCATCACGACCTACGAGCAGTACTTC.

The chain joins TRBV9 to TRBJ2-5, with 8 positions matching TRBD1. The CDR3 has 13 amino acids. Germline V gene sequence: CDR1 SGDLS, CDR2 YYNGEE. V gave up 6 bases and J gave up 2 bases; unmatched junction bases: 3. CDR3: CASMTGAQETQYF. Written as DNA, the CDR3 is TGTGCCAGCATGACAGGGGCTCAAGAGACCCAGTACTTC. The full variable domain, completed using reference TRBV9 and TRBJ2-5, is DSGVTQTPKHLITATGQRVTLRCSPRSGDLSVYWYQQSLDQGLQFLIQYYNGEERAKGNILERFSAQQFPDLHSELNLSSLELGDSALYFCASMTGAQETQYFGPGTRLLVL.

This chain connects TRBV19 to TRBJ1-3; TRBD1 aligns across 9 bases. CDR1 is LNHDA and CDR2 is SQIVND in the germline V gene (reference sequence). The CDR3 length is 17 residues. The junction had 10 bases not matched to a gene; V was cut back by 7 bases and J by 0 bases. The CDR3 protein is CASTPSGQGSSGNTIYF. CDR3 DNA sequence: TGTGCCAGTACCCCTTCCGGACAGGGGAGCTCTGGAAACACCATATATTTT. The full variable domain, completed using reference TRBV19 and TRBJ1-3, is DGGITQSPKYLFRKEGQNVTLSCEQNLNHDAMYWYRQDPGQGLRLIYYSQIVNDFQKGDIAEGYSVSREKKESFPLTVTSAQKNPTAFYLCASTPSGQGSSGNTIYFGEGSWLTVV.

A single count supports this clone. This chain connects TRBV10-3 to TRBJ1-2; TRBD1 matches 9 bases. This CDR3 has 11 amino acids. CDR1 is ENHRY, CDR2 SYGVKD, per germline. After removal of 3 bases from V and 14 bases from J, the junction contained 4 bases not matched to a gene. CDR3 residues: CAISDGDRDTF. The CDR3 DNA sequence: TGTGCCATCAGTGACGGGGACAGGGATACCTTC.